This T cell receptor (beta chain) was identified in a study of blood T cell repertoires in COVID-19. Germline-derived CDR1 and CDR2 are DFQATT and SNEGSKA (reference sequence). The CDR3 extends over 11 amino acids. Per the original methods: Estimation of nucleated cell counts relied on the amplification of reference gene primers. Clones were sequenced by immunoSEQ multiplex PCR, and TCRdb holds only the in-frame ones, with some missing. V, J and clone size derive from that table, while D and trimming were established from the DNA sequence. The table has some 46,000 clones, over 80% seen once. The origin of this receptor is a man between 50 and 59 years old with acute or convalescent COVID-19. Material: peripheral blood. The rearrangement joins TRBV20-1 to TRBJ1-1; D gene ambiguous. In nucleotides, the CDR3 is TGCAGATCCAACTGGAACACTGAAGCTTTCTTT. Amino acids: CRSNWNTEAFF.